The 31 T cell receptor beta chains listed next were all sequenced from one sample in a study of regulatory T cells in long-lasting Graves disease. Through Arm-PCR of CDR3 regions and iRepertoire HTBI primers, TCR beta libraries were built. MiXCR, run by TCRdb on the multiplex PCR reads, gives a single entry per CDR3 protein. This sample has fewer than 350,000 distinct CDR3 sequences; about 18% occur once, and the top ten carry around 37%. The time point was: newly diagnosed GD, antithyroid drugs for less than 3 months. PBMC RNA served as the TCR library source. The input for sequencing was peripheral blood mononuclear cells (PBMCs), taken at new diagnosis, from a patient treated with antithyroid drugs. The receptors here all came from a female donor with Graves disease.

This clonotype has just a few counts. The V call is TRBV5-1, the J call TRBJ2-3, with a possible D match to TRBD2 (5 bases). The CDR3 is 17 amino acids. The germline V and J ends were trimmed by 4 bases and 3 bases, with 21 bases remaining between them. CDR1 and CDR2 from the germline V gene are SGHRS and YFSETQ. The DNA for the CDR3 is TGCGCCAGCAGCCCGACCGCAACGGGGTCTAAAACAGATACGCAGTATTTT. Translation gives CASSPTATGSKTDTQYF.

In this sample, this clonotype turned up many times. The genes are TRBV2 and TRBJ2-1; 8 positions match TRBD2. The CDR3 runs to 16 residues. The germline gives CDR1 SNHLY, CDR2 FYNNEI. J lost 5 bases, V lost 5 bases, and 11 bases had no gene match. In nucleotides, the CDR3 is TGTGCCAGCAGTTCCGTAGCGGGGAAGTCGCACAATGAGCAGTTCTTC. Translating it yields CASSSVAGKSHNEQFF.

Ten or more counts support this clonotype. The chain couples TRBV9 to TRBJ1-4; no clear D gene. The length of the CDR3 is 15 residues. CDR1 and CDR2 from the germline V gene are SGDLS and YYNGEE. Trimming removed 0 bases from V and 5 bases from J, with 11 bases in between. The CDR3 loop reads CASSVGRAWNEKLFF. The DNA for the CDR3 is TGTGCCAGCAGCGTAGGGAGGGCGTGGAATGAAAAACTGTTTTTT.

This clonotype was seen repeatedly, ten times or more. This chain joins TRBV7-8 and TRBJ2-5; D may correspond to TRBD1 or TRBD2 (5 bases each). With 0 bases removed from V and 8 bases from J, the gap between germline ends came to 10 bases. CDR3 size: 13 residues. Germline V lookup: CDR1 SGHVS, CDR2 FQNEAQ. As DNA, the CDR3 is TGTGCCAGCAGCTTAGCGCCCGGGGCCACCCAGTACTTC. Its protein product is CASSLAPGATQYF.

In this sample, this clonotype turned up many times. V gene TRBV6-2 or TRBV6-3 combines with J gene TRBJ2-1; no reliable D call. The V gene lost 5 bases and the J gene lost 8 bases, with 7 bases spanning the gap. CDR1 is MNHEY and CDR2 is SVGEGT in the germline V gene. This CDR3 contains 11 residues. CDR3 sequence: CASSEPDEQFF. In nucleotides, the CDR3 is TGTGCCAGCAGTGAACCCGATGAGCAGTTCTTC.

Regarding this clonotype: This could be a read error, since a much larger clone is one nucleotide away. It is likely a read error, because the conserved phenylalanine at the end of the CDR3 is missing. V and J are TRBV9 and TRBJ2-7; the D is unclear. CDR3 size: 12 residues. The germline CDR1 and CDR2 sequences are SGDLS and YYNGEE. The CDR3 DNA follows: TGCGCCAGCAGCTTGGAGCCCTACGAGCAGTACCTC. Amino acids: CASSLEPYEQYL.

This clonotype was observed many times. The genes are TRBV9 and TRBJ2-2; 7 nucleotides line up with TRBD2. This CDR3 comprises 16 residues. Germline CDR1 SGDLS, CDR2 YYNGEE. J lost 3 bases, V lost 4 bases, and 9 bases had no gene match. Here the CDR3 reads CASSPIAREDTGELFF. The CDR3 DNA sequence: TGTGCCAGCAGCCCCATAGCCCGGGAGGACACCGGGGAGCTGTTTTTT.

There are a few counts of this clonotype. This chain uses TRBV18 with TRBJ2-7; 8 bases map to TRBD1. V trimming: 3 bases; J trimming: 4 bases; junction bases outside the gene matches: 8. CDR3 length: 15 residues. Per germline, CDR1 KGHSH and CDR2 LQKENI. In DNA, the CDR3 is TGTGCCAGCTCACCGACAGGGGAAGGCTTTTACGAGCAGTACTTC. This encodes CASSPTGEGFYEQYF. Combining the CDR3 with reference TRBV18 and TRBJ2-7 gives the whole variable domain NAGVMQNPRHLVRRRGQEARLRCSPMKGHSHVYWYRQLPEEGLKFMVYLQKENIIDESGMPKERFSAEFPKEGPSILRIQQVVRGDSAAYFCASSPTGEGFYEQYFGPGTRLTVT.

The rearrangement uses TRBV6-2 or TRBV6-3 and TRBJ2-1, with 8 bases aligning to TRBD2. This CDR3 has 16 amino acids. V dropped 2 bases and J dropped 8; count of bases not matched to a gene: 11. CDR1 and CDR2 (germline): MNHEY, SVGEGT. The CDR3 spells CASSYMGPSGSHEQFF. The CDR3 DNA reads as TGTGCCAGCAGTTACATGGGCCCCAGCGGGAGTCATGAGCAGTTCTTC.

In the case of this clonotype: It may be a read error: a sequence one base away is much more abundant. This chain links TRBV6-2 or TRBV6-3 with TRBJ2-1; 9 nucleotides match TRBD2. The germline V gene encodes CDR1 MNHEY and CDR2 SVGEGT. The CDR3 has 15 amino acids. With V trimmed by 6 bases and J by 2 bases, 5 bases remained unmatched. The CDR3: CASSLAGETYNEQFF. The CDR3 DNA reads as TGTGCCAGCAGCTTAGCGGGAGAAACCTACAATGAGCAGTTCTTC.

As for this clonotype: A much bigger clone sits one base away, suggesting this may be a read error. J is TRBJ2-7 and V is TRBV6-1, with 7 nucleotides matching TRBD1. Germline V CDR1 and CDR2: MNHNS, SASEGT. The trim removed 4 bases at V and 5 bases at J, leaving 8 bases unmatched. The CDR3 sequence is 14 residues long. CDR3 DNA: TGTGCCAGCAGTGGGAACAGGGGCCCCGACGAGCAGTACTTC. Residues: CASSGNRGPDEQYF.

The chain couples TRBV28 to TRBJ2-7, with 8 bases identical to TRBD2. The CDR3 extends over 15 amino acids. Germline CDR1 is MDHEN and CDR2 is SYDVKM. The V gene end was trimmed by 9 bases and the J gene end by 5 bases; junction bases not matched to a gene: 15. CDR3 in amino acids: CASFPAGEAVNEQYF. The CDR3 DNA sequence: TGTGCCAGTTTCCCAGCGGGGGAGGCTGTCAACGAGCAGTACTTC.

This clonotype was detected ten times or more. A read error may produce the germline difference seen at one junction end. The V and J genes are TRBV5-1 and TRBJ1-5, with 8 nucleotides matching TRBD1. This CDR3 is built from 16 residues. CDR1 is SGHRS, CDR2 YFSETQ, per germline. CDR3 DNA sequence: TGTGCCAGCAGCTGGGGGGGACAGGCTCGCAATCAGCCCCAGCATTTT. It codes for CASSWGGQARNQPQHF.

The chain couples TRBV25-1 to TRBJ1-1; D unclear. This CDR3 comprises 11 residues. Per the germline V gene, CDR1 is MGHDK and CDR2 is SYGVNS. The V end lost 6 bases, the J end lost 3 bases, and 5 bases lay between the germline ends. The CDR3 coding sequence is TGTGCCAGCAGGACTTACACTGAAGCTTTCTTT. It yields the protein CASRTYTEAFF.

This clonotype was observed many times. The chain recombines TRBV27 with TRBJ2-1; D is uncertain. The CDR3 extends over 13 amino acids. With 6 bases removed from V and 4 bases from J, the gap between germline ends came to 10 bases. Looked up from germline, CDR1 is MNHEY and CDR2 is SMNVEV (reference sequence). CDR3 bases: TGTGCCAGCAGCCATACCACATACAATGAGCAGTTCTTC. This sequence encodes CASSHTTYNEQFF.

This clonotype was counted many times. CDR3: CASSLNTRNSPLHF. DNA of the CDR3: TGTGCCAGCAGCTTAAATACAAGGAATTCACCCCTCCACTTT. The chain employs TRBV7-9 and TRBJ1-6, with no clear D. This CDR3 is 14 amino acids long. CDR1 SEHNR and CDR2 FQNEAQ come from the germline V gene (reference sequence). V lost 2 bases, J lost 7 bases, and 9 bases lay in between.

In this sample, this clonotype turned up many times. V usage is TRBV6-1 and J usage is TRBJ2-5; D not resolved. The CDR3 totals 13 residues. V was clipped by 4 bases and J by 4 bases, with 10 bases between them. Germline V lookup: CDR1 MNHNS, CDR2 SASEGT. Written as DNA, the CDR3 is TGTGCCAGCAGTGGACCGTCGATAGAGACCCAGTACTTC. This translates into CASSGPSIETQYF.

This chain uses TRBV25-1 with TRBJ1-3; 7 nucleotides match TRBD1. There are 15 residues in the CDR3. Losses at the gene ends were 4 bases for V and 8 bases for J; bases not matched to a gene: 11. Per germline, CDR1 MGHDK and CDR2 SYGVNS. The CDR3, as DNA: TGTGCCAGCAGTGCCATGGGGGGAACAGGGGACACCATATATTTT. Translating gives CASSAMGGTGDTIYF.

CDR3 protein: CSALRQTAETQYF. Here the CDR3 DNA reads TGCAGTGCACTTCGACAAACGGCGGAGACCCAGTACTTC. This rearrangement joins TRBV20-1 to TRBJ2-5; D ambiguous. This CDR3 comprises 13 residues. V was cut by 6 bases and J by 5 bases, with 16 bases left in between. Germline CDR1 is DFQATT and CDR2 is SNEGSKA (reference sequence).

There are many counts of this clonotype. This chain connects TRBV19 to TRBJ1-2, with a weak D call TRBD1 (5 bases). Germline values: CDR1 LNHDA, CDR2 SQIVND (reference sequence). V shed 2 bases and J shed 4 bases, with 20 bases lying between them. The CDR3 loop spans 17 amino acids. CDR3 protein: CASSIIRQRTRIYGYTF. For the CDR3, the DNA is TGTGCCAGTAGTATAATACGCCAGAGGACACGCATCTATGGCTACACCTTC.

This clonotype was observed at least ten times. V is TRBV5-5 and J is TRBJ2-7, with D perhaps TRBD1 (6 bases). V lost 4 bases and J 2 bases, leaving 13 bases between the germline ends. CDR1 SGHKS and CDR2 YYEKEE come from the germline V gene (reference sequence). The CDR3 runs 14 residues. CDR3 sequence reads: CASSRSTGTYEQYF. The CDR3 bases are TGTGCCAGCAGCCGGTCGACAGGTACCTACGAGCAGTACTTC. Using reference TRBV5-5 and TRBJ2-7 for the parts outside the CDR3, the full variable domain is DAGVTQSPTHLIKTRGQQVTLRCSPISGHKSVSWYQQVLGQGPQFIFQYYEKEERGRGNFPDRFSARQFPNYSSELNVNALLLGDSALYLCASSRSTGTYEQYFGPGTRLTVT.

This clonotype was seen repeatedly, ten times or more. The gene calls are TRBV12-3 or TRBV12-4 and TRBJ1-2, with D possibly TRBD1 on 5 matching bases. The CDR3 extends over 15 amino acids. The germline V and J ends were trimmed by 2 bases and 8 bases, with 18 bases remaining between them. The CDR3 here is CASSLSLRDLGGYTF. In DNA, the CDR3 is TGTGCCAGCAGTTTAAGTCTCCGGGACCTTGGGGGCTACACCTTC.

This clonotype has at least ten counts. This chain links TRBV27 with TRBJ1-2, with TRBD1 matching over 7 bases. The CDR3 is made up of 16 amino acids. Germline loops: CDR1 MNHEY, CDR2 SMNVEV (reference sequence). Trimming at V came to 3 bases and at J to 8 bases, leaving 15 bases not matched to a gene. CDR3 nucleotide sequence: TGTGCCAGCAGTTTGAGGGTGGGGACAGAGATTCAGGGCTACACCTTC. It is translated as CASSLRVGTEIQGYTF.

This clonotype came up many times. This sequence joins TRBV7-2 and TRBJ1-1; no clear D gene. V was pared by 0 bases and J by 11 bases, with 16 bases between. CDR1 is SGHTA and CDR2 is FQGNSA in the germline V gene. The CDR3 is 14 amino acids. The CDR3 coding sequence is TGTGCCAGCAGCTTAGCGGGCGGGGAAGATCGTGCTTTCTTT. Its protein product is CASSLAGGEDRAFF.

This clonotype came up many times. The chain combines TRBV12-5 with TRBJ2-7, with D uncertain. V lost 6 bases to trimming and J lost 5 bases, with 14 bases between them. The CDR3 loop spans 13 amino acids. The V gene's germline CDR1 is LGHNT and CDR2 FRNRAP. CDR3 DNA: TGTGCTAGTGGCCGTGACATCGGCAACGAGCAGTACTTC. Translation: CASGRDIGNEQYF.

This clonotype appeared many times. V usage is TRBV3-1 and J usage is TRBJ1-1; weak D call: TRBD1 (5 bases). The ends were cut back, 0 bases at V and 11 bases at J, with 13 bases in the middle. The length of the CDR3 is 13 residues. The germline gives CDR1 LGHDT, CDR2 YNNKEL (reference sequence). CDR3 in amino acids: CASSQDFGTGAFF. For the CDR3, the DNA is TGTGCCAGCAGCCAAGATTTCGGGACGGGGGCTTTCTTT.

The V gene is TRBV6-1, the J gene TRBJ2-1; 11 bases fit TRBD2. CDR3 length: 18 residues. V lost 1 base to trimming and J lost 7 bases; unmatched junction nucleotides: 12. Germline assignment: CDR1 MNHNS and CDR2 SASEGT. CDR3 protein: CASSEVGGTSGRENEQFF. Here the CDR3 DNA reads TGTGCCAGCAGTGAAGTAGGGGGAACTAGCGGGAGAGAAAATGAGCAGTTCTTC.

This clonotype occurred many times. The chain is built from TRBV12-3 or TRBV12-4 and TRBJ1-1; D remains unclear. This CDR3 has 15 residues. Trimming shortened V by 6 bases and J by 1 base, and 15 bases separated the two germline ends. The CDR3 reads CASSKDRQKNTEAFF. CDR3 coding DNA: TGTGCCAGCAGCAAGGACCGACAAAAGAACACTGAAGCTTTCTTT.

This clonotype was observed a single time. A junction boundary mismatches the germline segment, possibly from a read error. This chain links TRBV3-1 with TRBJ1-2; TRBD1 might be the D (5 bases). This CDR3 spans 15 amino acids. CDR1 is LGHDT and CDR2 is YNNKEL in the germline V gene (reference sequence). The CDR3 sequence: CASRQDYRQIYGYTF. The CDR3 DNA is TGTGCCAGCAGGCAAGATTATCGACAGATCTATGGCTATACCTTC.

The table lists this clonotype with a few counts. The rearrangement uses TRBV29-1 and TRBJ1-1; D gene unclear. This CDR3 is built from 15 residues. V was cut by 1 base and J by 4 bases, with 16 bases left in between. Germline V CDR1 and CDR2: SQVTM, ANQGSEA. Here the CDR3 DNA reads TGCAGCGTTGAAGCCCATCGGGCCTTCGGCACTGAAGCTTTCTTT. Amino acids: CSVEAHRAFGTEAFF.

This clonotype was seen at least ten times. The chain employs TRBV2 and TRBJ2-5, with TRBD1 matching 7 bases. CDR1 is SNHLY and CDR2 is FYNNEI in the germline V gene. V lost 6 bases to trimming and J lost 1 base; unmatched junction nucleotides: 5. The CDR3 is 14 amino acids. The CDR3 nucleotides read TGTGCCAGCAGCTCGGACAGGCTCCAAGAGACCCAGTACTTC. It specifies CASSSDRLQETQYF.